The T cell receptor (beta chain) under discussion was sequenced for a study of response to subunit inactivated influenza vaccine. TCRdb passed the RT-PCR reads through MiXCR, listing each CDR3 protein once. The sample holds 650,000 to 800,000 distinct CDR3 sequences, 11% to 15% seen once. This clonotype appeared many times. CDR3 length: 15 amino acids. V shed 3 bases and J 7 bases; nucleotides not matched to a gene: 7. From germline, CDR1 is ENHRY and CDR2 SYGVKD. This clonotype originated in a man over 45 who received an inactivated influenza vaccine. The sample in question was PBMCs from blood, obtained roughly 2 weeks before vaccination. The chain couples TRBV10-3 to TRBJ1-5; 9 bases match TRBD1. CDR3 loop: CAISEGDRVGQPQHF. CDR3 nucleotide sequence: TGTGCCATCAGTGAAGGGGACAGGGTGGGACAGCCCCAGCATTTT.